The clone carrying this TCR beta chain was observed a few times. The antigen remains unidentified. Sample-barcoded 5' priming and a J-beta primer mix drove a second PCR of 7 to 11 cycles. The template-switch adaptor was a 5' adaptor with 12 random nucleotides. It tagged each cDNA molecule. In TCRdb, the 5' RACE reads were re-called with MiXCR into one record per CDR3 protein. The data hold roughly 1 million distinct CDR3 sequences, with around 27% observed a single time. This CDR3 spans 19 amino acids. Germline trimming cut 1 base from V and 2 bases from J; bases unmatched to any gene: 14. Germline V CDR1 and CDR2: SGHTA, FQGNSA. This sample is part of a study of blood T cells in healthy people across ages. Overall study: The template switching approach captured approximately one barcoded beta molecule for every two T cells. Study outcomes and limitations: More naive CD4+ cells and higher diversity marked long-lived donors relative to aged donors.

This same sample was also taken into another study, of T cells of mothers and their children.

What was sequenced was blood. This clonotype was sampled from a girl aged 2 to 9 in good health. The chain employs TRBV7-2 and TRBJ2-4; 7 positions match TRBD2. CDR3 sequence reads: CASSLEFWTRSMTKNIQYF. DNA for the CDR3: TGTGCCAGCAGCTTAGAGTTCTGGACTAGGTCTATGACCAAAAACATTCAGTACTTC.